This TCR beta chain is from a study of blood T cell repertoires in COVID-19. Unmatched junction bases numbered 3, after V lost 0 bases and J lost 2 bases. Germline V lookup: CDR1 SGDLS, CDR2 YYNGEE. The CDR3 consists of 16 residues. TCRdb's table, derived via immunoSEQ multiplex PCR, lists solely in-frame clones and lacks some. Altogether 100,000 or so clones are present, about nine tenths being singletons, with the ten largest covering over 0.95%. The chain is built from TRBV9 and TRBJ2-5, with 11 positions matching TRBD2. This TCR came from a man in his 60s with acute or convalescent COVID-19. Specimen: peripheral blood. The CDR3 sequence: CASSVARLAGQETQYF. The CDR3 bases are TGTGCCAGCAGCGTAGCACGACTAGCGGGGCAAGAGACCCAGTACTTC.